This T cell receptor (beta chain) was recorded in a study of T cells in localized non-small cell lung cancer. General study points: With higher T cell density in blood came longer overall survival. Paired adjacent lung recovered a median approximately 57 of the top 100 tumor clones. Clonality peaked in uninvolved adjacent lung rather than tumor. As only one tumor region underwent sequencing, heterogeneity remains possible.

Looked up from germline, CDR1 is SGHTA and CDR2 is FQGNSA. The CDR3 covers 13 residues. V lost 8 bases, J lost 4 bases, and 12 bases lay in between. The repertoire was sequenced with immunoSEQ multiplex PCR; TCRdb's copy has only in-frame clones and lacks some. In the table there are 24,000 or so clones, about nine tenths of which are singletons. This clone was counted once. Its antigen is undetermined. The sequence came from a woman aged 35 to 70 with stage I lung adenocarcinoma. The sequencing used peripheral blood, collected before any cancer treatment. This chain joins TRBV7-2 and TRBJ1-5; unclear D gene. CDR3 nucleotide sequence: TGTGCCAGCTCCGGAGGGCTAAATCAGCCCCAGCATTTT. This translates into CASSGGLNQPQHF. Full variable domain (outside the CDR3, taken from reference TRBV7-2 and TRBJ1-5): GAGVSQSPSNKVTEKGKDVELRCDPISGHTALYWYRQSLGQGLEFLIYFQGNSAPDKSGLPSDRFSAERTGGSVSTLTIQRTQQEDSAVYLCASSGGLNQPQHFGDGTRLSIL.